This record concerns one T cell receptor (beta chain) sequence. Its antigen is unknown. The table came from immunoSEQ multiplex PCR; TCRdb's copy has only in-frame clones and leaves some out. The top ten hold 0.5% to 0.65% of the sample, which has fewer than 150,000 clones, about 90% seen once. Time point here: week 11, during vaccination. A 20-mer mutant IDH1 peptide at 300 ug was injected subcutaneously with topical imiquimod. This CDR3 is built from 16 residues. Germline V gene sequence: CDR1 MGHRA, CDR2 YSYEKL. Losses at the gene ends were 0 bases for V and 4 bases for J; bases not matched to a gene: 6. This sample is drawn from a study of a mutant IDH1 vaccine in newly diagnosed glioma. Study information: Treated patients showed a male proportion of 62.5%, a female proportion of 37.5%, and a mean age of about 44 years.

This TCR was recovered from a woman aged 50 to 60 with glioma. The chain employs TRBV4-1 and TRBJ2-7; 10 nucleotides line up with TRBD2. The sample consisted of PBMCs, taken from a glioma patient whose treatment included an IDH1 peptide vaccine. CDR3 loop: CASSQEASGSGYEQYF. The CDR3 region has the DNA TGCGCCAGCAGCCAAGAGGCTAGCGGGAGTGGGTACGAGCAGTACTTC.